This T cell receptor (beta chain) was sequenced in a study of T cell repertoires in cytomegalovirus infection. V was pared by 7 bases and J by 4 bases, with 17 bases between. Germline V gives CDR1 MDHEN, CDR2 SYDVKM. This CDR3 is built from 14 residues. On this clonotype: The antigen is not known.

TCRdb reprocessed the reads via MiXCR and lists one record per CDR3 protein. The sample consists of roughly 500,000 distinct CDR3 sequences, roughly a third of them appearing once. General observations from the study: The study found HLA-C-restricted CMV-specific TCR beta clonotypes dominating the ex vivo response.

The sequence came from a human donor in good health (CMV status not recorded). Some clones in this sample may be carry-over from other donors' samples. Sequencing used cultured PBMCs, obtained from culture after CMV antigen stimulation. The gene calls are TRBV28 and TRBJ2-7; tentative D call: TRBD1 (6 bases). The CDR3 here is CASTYRVPPYEQYF. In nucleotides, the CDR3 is TGTGCCAGCACCTACAGGGTACCCCCATACGAGCAGTACTTC.